Listed here are 11 T cell receptor beta chains from one sample, sequenced in a study of blood T cell repertoires in COVID-19. Clones were read by immunoSEQ multiplex PCR, and TCRdb kept only the in-frame ones, dropping some. Of about 73,000 clones in the sample, 75% to 80% were seen once. The specimen sequenced was peripheral blood. These receptor sequences come from a man in his 70s with COVID-19, enrolled during active disease.

This clone was seen more than once but under ten times. V gene TRBV4-3 combines with J gene TRBJ2-1; D gene uncertain. The CDR3 consists of 16 residues. The germline CDR1 and CDR2 sequences are LGHNA and YSLEER. Deletions cut 4 bases from V and 5 bases from J, with 18 bases between. CDR3 loop: CASSLTRVVAHNEQFF. The CDR3 nucleotides are TGCGCCAGCAGCCTCACCCGGGTCGTGGCCCACAATGAGCAGTTCTTC.

The gene calls are TRBV9 and TRBJ2-5; 13 bases line up with TRBD2. Germline assignment: CDR1 SGDLS and CDR2 YYNGEE. There are 14 residues in the CDR3. V gave up 3 bases and J gave up 5 bases; unmatched junction bases: 1. CDR3: CASSATSGGETQYF. The CDR3 nucleotides are TGTGCCAGCAGCGCGACTAGCGGGGGGGAGACCCAGTACTTC.

In its sample, this clone was seen once. This chain connects TRBV28 to TRBJ1-2; the D is unclear. This CDR3 spans 13 amino acids. Trimming pared 6 bases from V and 5 bases from J, leaving 13 bases between. Per germline, CDR1 MDHEN and CDR2 SYDVKM. The CDR3 region has the DNA TGTGCCAGCAGCCTATACCCTCTGTATGGCTACACCTTC. Its translation is CASSLYPLYGYTF.

The chain uses TRBV4-1 and TRBJ1-2; 7 bases agree with TRBD1. The CDR3 spans 15 residues. The V gene end was trimmed by 1 base and the J gene end by 4 bases; junction bases not matched to a gene: 6. Germline CDR1 MGHRA, CDR2 YSYEKL. The CDR3 DNA reads TGCGCCAGCAGCCAAGGTCCAGGGGGTTCCTATGGCTACACCTTC. It translates to CASSQGPGGSYGYTF.

The rearrangement joins TRBV7-2 to TRBJ1-6; 7 nucleotides agree with TRBD1. This CDR3 is built from 15 residues. Unmatched junction bases numbered 6, after V lost 1 base and J lost 9 bases. The germline V gene encodes CDR1 SGHTA and CDR2 FQGNSA. In nucleotides, the CDR3 is TGTGCCAGCAGCTTAGGTGACAGGGTACCTTCACCCCTCCACTTT. Translated, it gives CASSLGDRVPSPLHF.

The V call is TRBV20-1, the J call TRBJ2-1, with a possible D match to TRBD1 (6 bases). Germline CDR1 DFQATT, CDR2 SNEGSKA (reference sequence). Trimming stripped 8 bases from V and 5 bases from J, with 10 bases between. CDR3 length equals 11 residues. The DNA for the CDR3 is TGCAGTATCGGACAGCACAATGAGCAGTTCTTC. Protein sequence: CSIGQHNEQFF.

This chain uses TRBV3-1 (or the pseudogene TRBV3-2) with TRBJ1-4; no definite D call. Germline CDR1 LGHDT, CDR2 YNNKEL (reference sequence). This CDR3 is built from 19 residues. Deletions cut 2 bases from V and 4 bases from J, with 23 bases between. DNA of the CDR3: TGTGCCAGCAGCCAAATATTGGCTCAGGTGGACCGGGGTAATGAAAAACTGTTTTTT. It is translated as CASSQILAQVDRGNEKLFF.

V is TRBV2 and J is TRBJ1-5, with D hard to call. Trimming cost V 5 bases and J 5 bases, with 7 bases left between them. The CDR3 length is 12 residues. Looked up from germline, CDR1 is SNHLY and CDR2 is FYNNEI. The CDR3 loop reads CASSRNYQPQHF. The CDR3 DNA reads TGTGCCAGCAGTCGTAATTATCAGCCCCAGCATTTT.

The gene calls are TRBV28 and TRBJ1-4; D is uncertain. Trimming shortened V by 5 bases and J by 8 bases, and 15 bases separated the two germline ends. The germline V gene has CDR1 MDHEN and CDR2 SYDVKM. This CDR3 is built from 14 residues. CDR3 residues: CASSPGSVAEKLFF. In DNA form, the CDR3 reads TGTGCCAGCAGTCCGGGTTCCGTGGCCGAAAAACTGTTTTTT.

The sample holds many counts of this clone. The CDR3 protein is CASPRVQGLDNEQFF. For the CDR3, the DNA is TGTGCCTCGCCCAGGGTACAGGGTTTGGACAATGAGCAGTTCTTC. The V gene is TRBV24-1, the J gene TRBJ2-1; possibly TRBD1 for D (6 bases). The CDR3 has 15 amino acids. Trimming cost V 12 bases and J 5 bases, with 22 bases left between them. CDR1 and CDR2 from the germline V gene are KGHDR and SFDVKD.

The V and J genes are TRBV28 and TRBJ1-1; D remains ambiguous. CDR1 and CDR2 (germline): MDHEN, SYDVKM. The V end lost 6 bases, the J end lost 0 bases, and 14 bases lay between the germline ends. The CDR3 contains 15 residues. The CDR3 DNA sequence: TGTGCCAGCAGACCTCCGACACTTATGAACACTGAAGCTTTCTTT. Translating it yields CASRPPTLMNTEAFF.